The 20 T cell receptor beta chains reported below all come from one sample, sequenced in a study of cytomegalovirus exposure and HLA in healthy donors. 60 Vbeta and 13 Jbeta primers were used in PCR. Profiling relied on immunoSEQ multiplex PCR, and the TCRdb table lists in-frame clones only, not all of them. In total, the table holds about 200,000 clones. The sample consisted of PBMCs. The receptors shown here come from a girl aged 2 to 9 in good health and CMV-seropositive.

The chain carries TRBV10-3 and TRBJ2-5, with TRBD2 as a possible D gene (5 bases). The CDR3 has 12 amino acids. Deletions cut 4 bases from V and 5 bases from J, with 8 bases between. CDR1 and CDR2 from the germline V gene are ENHRY and SYGVKD. The CDR3: CAISGRGETQYF. DNA for the CDR3: TGTGCCATCAGTGGCAGAGGGGAGACCCAGTACTTC.

This rearrangement joins TRBV30 to TRBJ2-7; perhaps TRBD2 as D (6 bases). This CDR3 has 17 amino acids. CDR1 is GTSNPN, CDR2 SVGIG, per germline (reference sequence). Trimming shortened V by 2 bases and J by 2 bases, and 22 bases separated the two germline ends. The CDR3: CAWSYGGGVWGTYEQYF. The CDR3 nucleotides are TGTGCCTGGAGTTACGGTGGCGGGGTCTGGGGGACCTACGAGCAGTACTTC.

V gene TRBV5-1 combines with J gene TRBJ2-5; D might be TRBD1 (6 bases). The assigned J gene may be wrong: the sequence end matches TRBJ2-7 better. The CDR3 length is 16 residues. Germline CDR1 reads SGHRS; CDR2 reads YFSETQ. The CDR3 is CASTYLSGQLTYEQYF. DNA for the CDR3: TGCGCCAGCACCTATTTGAGTGGACAGTTAACCTACGAGCAGTACTTC.

The rearrangement links TRBV11-2 to TRBJ2-3; D remains unclear. V lost 2 bases to trimming and J lost 2 bases, with 8 bases between them. Germline V gene sequence: CDR1 SGHAT, CDR2 FQNNGV. This CDR3 is built from 14 residues. The CDR3 protein is CASSLPPITDTQYF. In DNA, the CDR3 is TGTGCCAGCAGCTTACCCCCCATCACAGATACGCAGTATTTT.

This chain connects TRBV19 to TRBJ1-1; weak D call: TRBD1 (6 bases). The CDR3 totals 14 residues. Germline loops: CDR1 LNHDA, CDR2 SQIVND (reference sequence). The germline V and J ends were trimmed by 4 bases and 9 bases, with 18 bases remaining between them. As DNA, the CDR3 is TGTGCCAGTAGTAACGAATTAAACAGGGCGCAAGCTTTCTTT. As protein: CASSNELNRAQAFF.

The chain uses TRBV6-6 and TRBJ1-5; TRBD1 matches at 8 bases. CDR1 is MNHNY and CDR2 is SVGAGI in the germline V gene (reference sequence). Trimming took 4 bases from V and 4 from J; bases not matched to a gene: 9. The CDR3 is 16 amino acids. The CDR3 sequence: CASSSTDRGWNQPQHF. The DNA of the CDR3 is TGTGCCAGCAGTTCAACTGACAGGGGTTGGAATCAGCCCCAGCATTTT.

The gene calls are TRBV19 and TRBJ2-1; 10 positions agree with TRBD2. The CDR3 is 19 amino acids. V was pared by 3 bases and J by 14 bases, with 25 bases of the junction left unmatched. Per the germline V gene, CDR1 is LNHDA and CDR2 is SQIVND (reference sequence). The CDR3 region is CASSIPLPAGGSGAMREFF. The CDR3 DNA reads TGTGCCAGTAGTATCCCCTTACCAGCGGGAGGGTCGGGGGCAATGAGGGAGTTCTTC. Using reference TRBV19 and TRBJ2-1 for the parts outside the CDR3, the full variable domain is DGGITQSPKYLFRKEGQNVTLSCEQNLNHDAMYWYRQDPGQGLRLIYYSQIVNDFQKGDIAEGYSVSREKKESFPLTVTSAQKNPTAFYLCASSIPLPAGGSGAMREFFGPGTRLTVL.

This rearrangement joins TRBV27 to TRBJ2-2, with D hard to call. The CDR3 has 11 amino acids. Trimming cost V 7 bases and J 6 bases, with 6 bases left between them. From germline, CDR1 is MNHEY and CDR2 SMNVEV (reference sequence). The CDR3 DNA reads TGTGCCAGCATGGCAGCCGGGGAGCTGTTTTTT. It is translated as CASMAAGELFF.

V is TRBV10-3 and J is TRBJ2-2, with 9 bases aligning to TRBD1. This CDR3 has 15 residues. J lost 3 bases, V lost 10 bases, and 9 bases had no gene match. From germline, CDR1 is ENHRY and CDR2 SYGVKD. Here the CDR3 reads CATKRTGGDTGELFF. The DNA for the CDR3 is TGTGCCACAAAGCGTACAGGGGGCGACACCGGGGAGCTGTTTTTT.

The CDR3 nucleotides are TGTGCCAGCAGCTCCCTAAACGGGAGGGGGCAAGGCTATGGCTACACCTTC. The encoded protein is CASSSLNGRGQGYGYTF. J is TRBJ1-2 and V is TRBV11-2; TRBD1 matches at 7 bases. This CDR3 has 17 amino acids. J lost 4 bases, V lost 4 bases, and 15 bases had no gene match. Germline CDR1 is SGHAT and CDR2 is FQNNGV.

J is TRBJ2-5 and V is TRBV4-2; 10 bases line up with TRBD2. The CDR3 is made up of 18 amino acids. Germline loops: CDR1 LGHNA, CDR2 YNFKEQ. Losses at the gene ends were 1 base for V and 5 bases for J; bases not matched to a gene: 13. CDR3 amino acids: CASSQGEAGGPGGETQYF. The CDR3 coding sequence is TGTGCCAGCAGCCAAGGAGAAGCGGGAGGGCCCGGGGGGGAGACCCAGTACTTC.

The gene calls are TRBV27 and TRBJ2-7; 9 bases line up with TRBD1. J gave up 3 bases and V 2 bases, and 5 bases lay outside the gene matches. The CDR3 length is 15 residues. Germline CDR1 is MNHEY and CDR2 is SMNVEV (reference sequence). Here the CDR3 reads CASSLNRGLGYEQYF. The DNA of the CDR3 is TGTGCCAGCAGTTTAAACAGGGGGCTAGGCTACGAGCAGTACTTC.

DNA for the CDR3: TGTGCCAGCAGCTTGGCTCCAGATACGCAGTATTTT. It specifies CASSLAPDTQYF. The chain couples TRBV13 to TRBJ2-3; no clear D. Germline CDR1 and CDR2: PRHDT and FYEKMQ (reference sequence). The CDR3 length is 12 residues. V lost 3 bases and J 4 bases, leaving 5 bases between the germline ends.

V is TRBV6-1 and J is TRBJ1-1; a possible D gene is TRBD1 (5 bases). The CDR3 spans 12 residues. Trimming left V 3 bases short and J 11 bases short, with 13 bases between. The germline V gene encodes CDR1 MNHNS and CDR2 SASEGT. CDR3 sequence (DNA): TGTGCCAGCAGTGATGAAGGCAGGGTGGCTTTCTTT. This encodes CASSDEGRVAFF.

The CDR3 reads CASSILDRSTDTQYF. CDR3 coding DNA: TGTGCCAGTAGTATCTTGGACAGGTCCACAGATACGCAGTATTTT. The V call is TRBV19, the J call TRBJ2-3, with TRBD1 matching 7 bases. Per germline, CDR1 LNHDA and CDR2 SQIVND (reference sequence). The CDR3 extends over 15 amino acids. With V trimmed by 3 bases and J by 2 bases, 5 bases remained unmatched.

The chain has TRBV7-2 and TRBJ2-3; 9 positions agree with TRBD2. J lost 6 bases, V lost 1 base, and 14 bases had no gene match. Looked up from germline, CDR1 is SGHTA and CDR2 is FQGNSA. CDR3 length: 18 residues. The DNA for the CDR3 is TGTGCCAGCAGCTTAGTCGGTGGGGCGGGAGGGTTCCCGGATACGCAGTATTTT. Translating it yields CASSLVGGAGGFPDTQYF. Together with reference TRBV7-2 and TRBJ2-3, the CDR3 gives the full variable domain: GAGVSQSPSNKVTEKGKDVELRCDPISGHTALYWYRQSLGQGLEFLIYFQGNSAPDKSGLPSDRFSAERTGGSVSTLTIQRTQQEDSAVYLCASSLVGGAGGFPDTQYFGPGTRLTVL.

This chain uses TRBV2 with TRBJ2-5; D remains ambiguous. Trimming took off 8 bases at V and 9 bases at J, with 13 bases between the two ends. CDR1 SNHLY and CDR2 FYNNEI come from the germline V gene. This CDR3 region has 11 residues. The CDR3 DNA reads as TGTGCCAGCGCGACCCTAGGCCCCCAGTACTTC. Translated: CASATLGPQYF.

The J gene is TRBJ2-7, the V gene TRBV11-2, with TRBD2 identical over 7 bases. This CDR3 spans 17 amino acids. The germline V gene encodes CDR1 SGHAT and CDR2 FQNNGV. With V trimmed by 3 bases and J by 3 bases, 14 bases remained unmatched. The CDR3 coding sequence is TGTGCCAGCAGCTTTAGGGCTAGCGGAAGTACGTTCTACGAGCAGTACTTC. Translation gives CASSFRASGSTFYEQYF.

The rearrangement uses TRBV30 and TRBJ2-5; tentatively, D is TRBD2 (6 bases). Judging by the DNA end, TRBJ2-7 fits better; the J call may be wrong. CDR1 GTSNPN and CDR2 SVGIG come from the germline V gene (reference sequence). This CDR3 comprises 14 residues. In DNA form, the CDR3 reads TGTGCCTGGAGTTCCGGGACTGCCACCTACGAGCAGTACTTC. It is translated as CAWSSGTATYEQYF.

The chain employs TRBV7-2 and TRBJ2-3, with D maybe TRBD1 (5 bases). V was cut by 1 base and J by 2 bases, with 10 bases left in between. This CDR3 is built from 15 residues. CDR1 SGHTA and CDR2 FQGNSA come from the germline V gene. For the CDR3, the DNA is TGTGCCAGCAGCTTAGTGGGGCAGTACACAGATACGCAGTATTTT. Its protein is CASSLVGQYTDTQYF.